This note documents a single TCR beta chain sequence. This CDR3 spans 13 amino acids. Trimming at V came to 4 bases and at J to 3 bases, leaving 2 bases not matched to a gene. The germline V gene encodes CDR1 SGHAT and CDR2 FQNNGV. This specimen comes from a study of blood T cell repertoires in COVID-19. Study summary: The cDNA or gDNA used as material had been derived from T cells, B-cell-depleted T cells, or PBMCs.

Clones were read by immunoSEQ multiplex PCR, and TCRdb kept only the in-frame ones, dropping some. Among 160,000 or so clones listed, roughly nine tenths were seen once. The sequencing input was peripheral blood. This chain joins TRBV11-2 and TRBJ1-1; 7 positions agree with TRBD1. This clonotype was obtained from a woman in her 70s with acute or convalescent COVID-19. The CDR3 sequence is CASSSRGDTEAFF. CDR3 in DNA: TGTGCCAGCAGCTCCAGGGGGGACACTGAAGCTTTCTTT.